What follows describes a single TCR beta chain. Its antigen is undetermined. This CDR3 spans 14 amino acids. CDR1 is MNHEY and CDR2 is SMNVEV in the germline V gene (reference sequence). J gave up 4 bases and V 6 bases, and 5 bases lay outside the gene matches. The PCR made use of 60 Vbeta and 13 Jbeta primers. Produced via immunoSEQ multiplex PCR; TCRdb's table is partial and in-frame only. The sample has 180,000 or so clones, 70% to 90% seen once. These data come from a study of cytomegalovirus exposure and HLA in healthy donors. Study-wide results and caveats: Most of the TCR beta V segments (in an earlier analysis) were productive either about 87% or about 30% of the time. Links to common viral pathogens appeared, in a later analysis, for several of the most significant clusters.

V gene TRBV27 combines with J gene TRBJ2-4; 8 nucleotides line up with TRBD2. The sequenced material came from PBMCs. The TCR sequence derives from a young man in good health and CMV-seropositive. CDR3 sequence (DNA): TGTGCCAGCAGACGAGCGGGGGAGAAAAACATTCAGTACTTC. Protein: CASRRAGEKNIQYF.